Below, 31 T cell receptor beta chains from the same sample are listed, as sequenced in a study of T cell changes during pregnancy in multiple sclerosis. TCRdb's copy holds only in-frame clones and misses some; the assay was immunoSEQ multiplex PCR. The sample contains roughly 69,000 clones, roughly nine tenths of which appear only once. The starting material was CD4+ T cells from peripheral blood mononuclear cells, obtained in the third trimester of pregnancy. Receptors originate from a female donor in good health, enrolled as a control in a pregnancy study.

V usage is TRBV7-9 and J usage is TRBJ2-3, with D hard to call. V was clipped by 5 bases and J by 2 bases, with 11 bases between them. Germline assignment: CDR1 SEHNR and CDR2 FQNEAQ (reference sequence). The CDR3 is 14 residues long. The CDR3 loop is CASSPTDNTDTQYF. DNA of the CDR3: TGTGCCAGCAGCCCGACTGATAACACAGATACGCAGTATTTT. Supplemented by reference TRBV7-9 and TRBJ2-3, the full variable domain reads DTGVSQNPRHKITKRGQNVTFRCDPISEHNRLYWYRQTLGQGPEFLTYFQNEAQLEKSRLLSDRFSAERPKGSFSTLEIQRTEQGDSAMYLCASSPTDNTDTQYFGPGTRLTVL.

The genes are TRBV10-3 and TRBJ1-2, with a possible D match to TRBD1 (6 bases). The V and J ends lost 6 bases and 0 bases respectively, with 11 bases between them. The CDR3 contains 14 residues. Germline V gene lookup returns CDR1 ENHRY and CDR2 SYGVKD. As DNA, the CDR3 is TGTGCCATCAGAGGACAGTTAGCTAACTATGGCTACACCTTC. It codes for CAIRGQLANYGYTF.

The chain recombines TRBV27 with TRBJ2-7; no definite D call. In germline, CDR1 is MNHEY, CDR2 SMNVEV (reference sequence). The V end lost 0 bases, the J end lost 1 base, and 10 bases lay between the germline ends. The CDR3 spans 15 residues. CDR3 DNA sequence: TGTGCCAGCAGTTTATCGTCTCAGGTATCCTACGAGCAGTACTTC. Residues: CASSLSSQVSYEQYF.

The gene calls are TRBV28 and TRBJ2-7; D gene ambiguous. The V and J ends lost 6 bases and 5 bases respectively, with 11 bases between them. The CDR3 contains 12 residues. The germline V gene has CDR1 MDHEN and CDR2 SYDVKM. The CDR3 DNA reads TGTGCCAGCAGCTCCAGGCCCAACGAGCAGTACTTC. The encoded protein is CASSSRPNEQYF.

The chain uses TRBV7-2 and TRBJ2-6; maybe TRBD2 (5 bases). The CDR3 is 14 residues long. V gave up 8 bases and J gave up 0 bases, with 8 bases separating them. Germline assignment: CDR1 SGHTA and CDR2 FQGNSA. CDR3 loop: CASHRDSGANVLTF. The CDR3 bases are TGTGCCAGCCATCGGGACTCTGGGGCCAACGTCCTGACTTTC. The entire variable domain, with the rest obtained from reference TRBV7-2 and TRBJ2-6, is as follows: GAGVSQSPSNKVTEKGKDVELRCDPISGHTALYWYRQSLGQGLEFLIYFQGNSAPDKSGLPSDRFSAERTGGSVSTLTIQRTQQEDSAVYLCASHRDSGANVLTFGAGSRLTVL.

V and J are TRBV19 and TRBJ2-3, with a weak D call TRBD1 (5 bases). CDR3 length: 13 amino acids. CDR1 and CDR2 from the germline V gene are LNHDA and SQIVND (reference sequence). V was cut by 0 bases and J by 6 bases, with 7 bases left in between. The CDR3, as DNA: TGTGCCAGTAGTATAGATAAGGGGGATACGCAGTATTTT. It codes for CASSIDKGDTQYF. Together with reference TRBV19 and TRBJ2-3, the CDR3 gives the full variable domain: DGGITQSPKYLFRKEGQNVTLSCEQNLNHDAMYWYRQDPGQGLRLIYYSQIVNDFQKGDIAEGYSVSREKKESFPLTVTSAQKNPTAFYLCASSIDKGDTQYFGPGTRLTVL.

V gene TRBV5-1 combines with J gene TRBJ1-5; 7 nucleotides line up with TRBD1. Per the germline V gene, CDR1 is SGHRS and CDR2 is YFSETQ. The CDR3 spans 15 residues. J gave up 4 bases and V 0 bases, and 4 bases lay outside the gene matches. CDR3 nucleotides: TGCGCCAGCAGCTTGGCCGGGACAGCTAATCAGCCCCAGCATTTT. This encodes CASSLAGTANQPQHF.

The V gene is TRBV4-2, the J gene TRBJ2-5, with 10 bases aligning to TRBD2. Trimming at V came to 0 bases and at J to 5 bases, leaving 6 bases not matched to a gene. The CDR3 loop spans 16 amino acids. The germline CDR1 and CDR2 sequences are LGHNA and YNFKEQ. Written as DNA, the CDR3 is TGTGCCAGCAGCCAAGATCGAGCGGGGGGGCGGGAGACCCAGTACTTC. This codes for CASSQDRAGGRETQYF.

The V call is TRBV6-5, the J call TRBJ2-2; D is undetermined. The V and J ends lost 7 bases and 5 bases respectively, with 8 bases between them. The CDR3 length is 12 residues. Germline V gene data show CDR1 as MNHEY and CDR2 as SVGAGI. CDR3 bases: TGTGCCAGCATGCGAGAGACCGGGGAGCTGTTTTTT. Its translation: CASMRETGELFF.

V and J are TRBV10-3 and TRBJ2-7, with D perhaps matching TRBD1 (6 bases). The CDR3 loop spans 13 amino acids. Germline V gene lookup returns CDR1 ENHRY and CDR2 SYGVKD. V lost 3 bases and J 4 bases, leaving 10 bases between the germline ends. The CDR3 here is CAISDGQKYEQYF. CDR3 coding DNA: TGTGCCATCAGTGACGGACAGAAATACGAGCAGTACTTC.

This sequence joins TRBV6-6 and TRBJ1-1; 11 nucleotides line up with TRBD1. The J segment lost 0 bases and the V segment lost 4 bases, leaving 4 bases of the junction unmatched. CDR1 and CDR2 from the germline V gene are MNHNY and SVGAGI (reference sequence). The CDR3 extends over 16 amino acids. In DNA, the CDR3 is TGTGCCAGCAGTTTTGGACAGGGGGCTATGAACACTGAAGCTTTCTTT. It codes for CASSFGQGAMNTEAFF.

The V and J genes are TRBV19 and TRBJ1-1, with 8 nucleotides matching TRBD1. Germline V gives CDR1 LNHDA, CDR2 SQIVND (reference sequence). J gave up 2 bases and V 3 bases, and 2 bases lay outside the gene matches. The CDR3 is 14 residues long. In nucleotides, the CDR3 is TGTGCCAGTAGTATTCAGGGGGCCAACACTGAAGCTTTCTTT. Amino acid sequence: CASSIQGANTEAFF.

V is TRBV5-1 and J is TRBJ2-5, with TRBD1 matching over 8 bases. After removal of 2 bases from V and 4 bases from J, the junction contained 4 bases not matched to a gene. The CDR3 consists of 14 residues. Looked up from germline, CDR1 is SGHRS and CDR2 is YFSETQ. The chain's CDR3 is CASSFLQGGETQYF. In DNA form, the CDR3 reads TGCGCCAGCAGCTTTCTACAGGGGGGAGAGACCCAGTACTTC.

This rearrangement joins TRBV15 to TRBJ2-1; the match to TRBD2 covers 10 bases. The CDR3 is 16 residues long. CDR1 is LNHNV, CDR2 YYDKDF, per germline (reference sequence). The trim removed 0 bases at V and 14 bases at J, leaving 13 bases unmatched. The CDR3 reads CATSRDQSGGAPLEFF. The CDR3 nucleotides are TGTGCCACCAGCAGAGATCAAAGCGGGGGGGCTCCTTTGGAGTTCTTC.

The chain carries TRBV6-5 and TRBJ1-5; D unresolved. Trimming removed 4 bases at V and 9 bases at J, with 10 bases between. This CDR3 is built from 12 residues. Germline V gene sequence: CDR1 MNHEY, CDR2 SVGAGI. CDR3 region: CASSSPPGPQHF. The CDR3 DNA follows: TGTGCCAGCAGTTCCCCGCCAGGGCCCCAGCATTTT.

This chain joins TRBV7-9 and TRBJ2-7; 7 bases are shared with TRBD1. V lost 1 base and J lost 4; bases outside the gene matches: 10. CDR3 length equals 16 residues. Germline CDR1 is SEHNR and CDR2 is FQNEAQ (reference sequence). In DNA, the CDR3 is TGTGCCAGCAGCTTAGGAGGGGGCAGGGTTTCATACGAGCAGTACTTC. This codes for CASSLGGGRVSYEQYF.

The chain uses TRBV4-1 and TRBJ1-1; D unresolved. Germline-derived CDR1 and CDR2 are MGHRA and YSYEKL. V was shortened by 4 bases and J by 5 bases, with 14 bases between the two germline ends. This CDR3 region has 14 residues. CDR3 amino acids: CASSLFIPRTEAFF. CDR3 nucleotide sequence: TGCGCCAGCAGCCTTTTTATACCGCGGACTGAAGCTTTCTTT.

This chain links TRBV5-1 with TRBJ2-5; TRBD1 matches at 7 bases. CDR1 and CDR2 (germline): SGHRS, YFSETQ. V gave up 4 bases and J gave up 1 base; unmatched junction bases: 4. This CDR3 spans 14 amino acids. The CDR3 region is CASSPQGIQETQYF. The CDR3 DNA is TGCGCCAGCAGCCCACAGGGGATCCAAGAGACCCAGTACTTC.

This rearrangement joins TRBV21-1 to TRBJ2-6; no check of the table's D call, TRBD1, against the DNA was made. TRBV21-1 is deemed a pseudogene. This CDR3 contains 20 residues. The CDR3 DNA follows: TGTGCCAGCAGCAAATCGGTGACAGACCACCGTTATTCAGGGGCCAACGTCCTGACTTTC. This sequence encodes CASSKSVTDHRYSGANVLTF.

The chain joins TRBV2 to TRBJ2-5; tentatively, D is TRBD1 (5 bases). The germline gives CDR1 SNHLY, CDR2 FYNNEI. Trimming stripped 6 bases from V and 7 bases from J, with 9 bases between. The CDR3 totals 11 residues. The CDR3 spells CASSRDRTQYF. CDR3 nucleotide sequence: TGTGCCAGCAGCAGGGATCGGACCCAGTACTTC.

V and J are TRBV19 and TRBJ2-3, with D possibly TRBD1 on 6 matching bases. Germline V gene data show CDR1 as LNHDA and CDR2 as SQIVND (reference sequence). V was pared by 7 bases and J by 2 bases, with 13 bases between. This CDR3 comprises 14 residues. This CDR3 reads CASTLGGYTDTQYF. The CDR3 bases are TGTGCCAGTACACTTGGGGGCTACACAGATACGCAGTATTTT. The variable domain in full, completed from reference TRBV19 and TRBJ2-3, reads DGGITQSPKYLFRKEGQNVTLSCEQNLNHDAMYWYRQDPGQGLRLIYYSQIVNDFQKGDIAEGYSVSREKKESFPLTVTSAQKNPTAFYLCASTLGGYTDTQYFGPGTRLTVL.

The gene calls are TRBV9 and TRBJ1-6; a possible D gene is TRBD1 (5 bases). The CDR3 totals 14 residues. Looked up from germline, CDR1 is SGDLS and CDR2 is YYNGEE. The germline V and J ends were trimmed by 0 bases and 10 bases, with 11 bases remaining between them. For the CDR3, the DNA is TGTGCCAGCAGCGTAGCCGGACAACACTCACCCCTCCACTTT. Its translation: CASSVAGQHSPLHF.

The rearrangement uses TRBV4-3 and TRBJ2-5; the D gene is possibly TRBD2 (7 bases). Germline CDR1 LGHNA, CDR2 YSLEER. V was cut by 0 bases and J by 9 bases, with 20 bases left in between. This CDR3 has 16 residues. CDR3 sequence: CASSQEVDEGGWAQYF. Here the CDR3 DNA reads TGCGCCAGCAGCCAAGAAGTTGACGAGGGGGGGTGGGCCCAGTACTTC.

The chain combines TRBV27 with TRBJ1-1, with D possibly being TRBD1 (5 bases). Germline V gene data show CDR1 as MNHEY and CDR2 as SMNVEV (reference sequence). The CDR3 has 13 residues. V was cut by 7 bases and J by 4 bases, with 13 bases left in between. CDR3 coding DNA: TGTGCCAGCATACGGGCGGGGGGCACTGAAGCTTTCTTT. It translates to CASIRAGGTEAFF.

This chain links TRBV19 with TRBJ2-7; 12 positions match TRBD1. With V trimmed by 4 bases and J by 7 bases, 5 bases remained unmatched. Per the germline V gene, CDR1 is LNHDA and CDR2 is SQIVND (reference sequence). This CDR3 has 14 residues. CDR3 DNA: TGTGCCAGTAGTAAGGGACAGGGGGCTCGGGAGCAGTACTTC. Translated, it gives CASSKGQGAREQYF.

J is TRBJ1-5 and V is TRBV7-2; the D is unclear. CDR3 length: 13 amino acids. Looked up from germline, CDR1 is SGHTA and CDR2 is FQGNSA. Deletions cut 1 base from V and 10 bases from J, with 11 bases between. The CDR3, as DNA: TGTGCCAGCAGCTTAGGACGGAGTCGACCCCAGCATTTT. This encodes CASSLGRSRPQHF.

This clone was found once. V usage is TRBV19 and J usage is TRBJ2-3, with 14 bases that match TRBD2. The trim removed 10 bases at V and 2 bases at J, leaving 2 bases unmatched. CDR1 LNHDA and CDR2 SQIVND come from the germline V gene (reference sequence). CDR3 length: 14 amino acids. The CDR3 protein is CATGLAGVTDTQYF. The DNA for the CDR3 is TGTGCCACGGGACTAGCGGGGGTCACAGATACGCAGTATTTT. Combining the CDR3 with reference TRBV19 and TRBJ2-3 gives the whole variable domain DGGITQSPKYLFRKEGQNVTLSCEQNLNHDAMYWYRQDPGQGLRLIYYSQIVNDFQKGDIAEGYSVSREKKESFPLTVTSAQKNPTAFYLCATGLAGVTDTQYFGPGTRLTVL.

CDR3 protein: CASSHFVSSGNTIYF. The CDR3 nucleotides read TGTGCCAGCAGTCATTTTGTGAGCTCTGGAAACACCATATATTTT. The chain couples TRBV25-1 to TRBJ1-3; unclear D gene. V was pared by 5 bases and J by 0 bases, with 11 bases between. The CDR3 is 15 residues long. Germline V lookup: CDR1 MGHDK, CDR2 SYGVNS.

This chain connects TRBV29-1 to TRBJ2-7; 9 nucleotides line up with TRBD1. With V trimmed by 7 bases and J by 4 bases, 5 bases remained unmatched. This CDR3 is 12 amino acids long. Germline CDR1 and CDR2: SQVTM and ANQGSEA. Here the CDR3 reads CSATGGTYEQYF. CDR3 coding DNA: TGCAGCGCAACAGGGGGCACGTACGAGCAGTACTTC.

The chain carries TRBV9 and TRBJ1-1; tentative D call: TRBD1 (6 bases). This CDR3 is 14 amino acids long. V was shortened by 0 bases and J by 4 bases, with 10 bases between the two germline ends. CDR1 is SGDLS and CDR2 is YYNGEE in the germline V gene. In DNA, the CDR3 is TGTGCCAGCAGCGTAGCAGGGGAGGGCACTGAAGCTTTCTTT. This sequence encodes CASSVAGEGTEAFF.

CDR3 region: CASSDRQGEGEKLFF. CDR3 in DNA: TGTGCCAGCAGCGATAGACAGGGAGAGGGTGAAAAACTGTTTTTT. This rearrangement joins TRBV9 to TRBJ1-4; 7 positions match TRBD1. The CDR3 is 15 residues long. Germline V gives CDR1 SGDLS, CDR2 YYNGEE. Losses at the gene ends were 3 bases for V and 7 bases for J; bases not matched to a gene: 9. The variable domain in full, completed from reference TRBV9 and TRBJ1-4, reads DSGVTQTPKHLITATGQRVTLRCSPRSGDLSVYWYQQSLDQGLQFLIQYYNGEERAKGNILERFSAQQFPDLHSELNLSSLELGDSALYFCASSDRQGEGEKLFFGSGTQLSVL.